The clone carrying this T cell receptor beta chain was observed a few times. Its antigen is as yet unknown. The sample belongs to a study of T cells in Graves' hyperthyroidism and ophthalmopathy. Across the study: Specimen type is peripheral blood, collected at initial diagnosis prior to any treatment. Study results and caveats: In simple terms, a model built on 13 V-J features told ophthalmopathy apart from stable hyperthyroidism.

The CDR3 contains 14 residues. Germline values: CDR1 WNHNN, CDR2 SYGVQD (reference sequence). The V end lost 6 bases, the J end lost 7 bases, and 19 bases lay between the germline ends. Exclusion of a patient resulted from uncontrolled infection, other autoimmune disease, pregnancy or lactation. Clinical symptoms, serum thyroxine and TRAb, thyroid ultrasound and orbital computed tomography were used for the diagnoses. TCR beta CDR3 sequences were amplified from RNA transcripts. The HTBI set primed first-round TCR CDR3 RT-PCR. TCRdb re-called the multiplex PCR reads with MiXCR, one entry per CDR3 protein. This table holds 400,000 to 600,000 distinct CDR3 sequences, roughly 16% found once.

The clonotype was recovered from a woman in her twenties or thirties with Graves' ophthalmopathy. The sample taken for sequencing was blood. V is TRBV10-1 and J is TRBJ2-7; TRBD1 might be the D (6 bases). CDR3 in amino acids: CASSRGRILREQYF. The CDR3 region has the DNA TGCGCCAGCAGCAGGGGACGGATTCTACGGGAGCAGTACTTC.